This T cell receptor beta chain was sequenced for a study of cytomegalovirus exposure and HLA in healthy donors. Study conclusions and caveats: Indistinguishable V segments, including TRBV6-2 and TRBV6-3, were excluded. A later analysis reportedly found fewer N-insertions in an Asian-associated ancestry cluster than the roughly 670-donor mean. High specificity and sensitivity for cytomegalovirus status were reported for the classifier. A link between a missense DCLRE1C variant and TCR beta V- and J-gene trimming emerged from a later analysis.

Losses at the gene ends were 3 bases for V and 7 bases for J; bases not matched to a gene: 6. Germline V lookup: CDR1 MNHNY, CDR2 SVGAGI (reference sequence). This CDR3 has 13 residues. The PCR ran on 60 Vbeta and 13 Jbeta primers. Measured with immunoSEQ multiplex PCR; TCRdb has only the in-frame clones, and not every one. The table has hundreds of thousands of clones, roughly 82% seen once. About this clone itself: Its antigen is still unknown.

Material for sequencing was PBMCs. The rearrangement uses TRBV6-6 and TRBJ2-7, with 7 bases fitting TRBD1. The source of this sequence is a man aged 35 to 55 in good health and CMV-seropositive. CDR3 nucleotides: TGTGCCAGCAGTTATCAGGCAGGGGGTGAGCAGTACGTC. Residues: CASSYQAGGEQYV.